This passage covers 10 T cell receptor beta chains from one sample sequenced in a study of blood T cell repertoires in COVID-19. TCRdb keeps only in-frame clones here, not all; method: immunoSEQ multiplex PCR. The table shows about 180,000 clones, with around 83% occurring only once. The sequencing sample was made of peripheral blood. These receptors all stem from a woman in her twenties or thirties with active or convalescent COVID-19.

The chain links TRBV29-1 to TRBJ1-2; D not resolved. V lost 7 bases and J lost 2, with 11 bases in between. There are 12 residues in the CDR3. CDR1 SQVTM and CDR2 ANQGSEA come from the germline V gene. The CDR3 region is CSAEEVNYGYTF. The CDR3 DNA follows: TGCAGCGCCGAGGAGGTGAACTATGGCTACACCTTC.

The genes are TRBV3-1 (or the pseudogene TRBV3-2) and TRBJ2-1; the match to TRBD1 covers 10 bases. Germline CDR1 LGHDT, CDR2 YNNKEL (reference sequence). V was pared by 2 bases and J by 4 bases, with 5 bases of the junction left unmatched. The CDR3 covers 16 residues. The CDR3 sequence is CASSQTGTGDYNEQFF. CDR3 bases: TGTGCCAGCAGCCAAACCGGGACAGGGGATTACAATGAGCAGTTCTTC.

The CDR3 DNA is TGTGCCACCAGCAGAGATCAAAGGATTCAAGGGGGCTTACGAGAAAAACTGTTTTTT. Translating gives CATSRDQRIQGGLREKLFF. The chain is built from TRBV15 and TRBJ1-4; TRBD1 matches at 7 bases. The CDR3 contains 19 residues. Per the germline V gene, CDR1 is LNHNV and CDR2 is YYDKDF (reference sequence). V lost 0 bases, J lost 8 bases, and 18 bases stayed unmatched.

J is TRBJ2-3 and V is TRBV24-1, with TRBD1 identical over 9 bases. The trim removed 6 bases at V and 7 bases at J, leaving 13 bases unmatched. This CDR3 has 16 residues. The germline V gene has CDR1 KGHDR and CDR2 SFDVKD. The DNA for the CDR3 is TGTGCCACCAGTTCCGAACCGGGGACAGGGACGAATACGCAGTATTTT. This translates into CATSSEPGTGTNTQYF.

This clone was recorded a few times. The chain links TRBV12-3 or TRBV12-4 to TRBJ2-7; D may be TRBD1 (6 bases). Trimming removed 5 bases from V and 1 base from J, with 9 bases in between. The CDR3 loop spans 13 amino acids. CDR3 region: CASSPQGSYEQYF. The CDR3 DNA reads TGTGCCAGCAGTCCACAGGGTTCCTACGAGCAGTACTTC.

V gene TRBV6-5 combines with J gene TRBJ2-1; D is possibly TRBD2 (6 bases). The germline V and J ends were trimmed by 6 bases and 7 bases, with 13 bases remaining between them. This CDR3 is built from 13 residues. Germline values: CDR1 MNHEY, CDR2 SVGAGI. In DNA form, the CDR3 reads TGTGCCAGCAGCCTGACTAGAGTGAATGAGCAGTTCTTC. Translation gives CASSLTRVNEQFF.

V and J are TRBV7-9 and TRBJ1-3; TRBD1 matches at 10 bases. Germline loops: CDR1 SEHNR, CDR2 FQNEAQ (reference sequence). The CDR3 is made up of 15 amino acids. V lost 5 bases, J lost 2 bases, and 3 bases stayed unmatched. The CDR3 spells CASSPGTGAGNTIYF. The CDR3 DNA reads TGTGCCAGCAGCCCGGGGACAGGGGCTGGAAACACCATATATTTT.

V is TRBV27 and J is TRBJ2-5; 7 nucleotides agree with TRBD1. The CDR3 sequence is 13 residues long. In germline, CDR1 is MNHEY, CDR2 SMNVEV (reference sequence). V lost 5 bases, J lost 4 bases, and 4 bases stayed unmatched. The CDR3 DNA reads TGTGCCAGCAGTCCAACAGGGGTAGAGACCCAGTACTTC. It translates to CASSPTGVETQYF.

CDR3 DNA: TGTGCCAGCAGCTTGGGTAACAGGGCGGGTTCACCCCTCCACTTT. Translated, it gives CASSLGNRAGSPLHF. The chain joins TRBV13 to TRBJ1-6, with a weak D call TRBD1 (6 bases). There are 15 residues in the CDR3. Trimming cost V 3 bases and J 9 bases, with 15 bases left between them. Per germline, CDR1 PRHDT and CDR2 FYEKMQ (reference sequence). The full variable domain, completed using reference TRBV13 and TRBJ1-6, is AAGVIQSPRHLIKEKRETATLKCYPIPRHDTVYWYQQGPGQDPQFLISFYEKMQSDKGSIPDRFSAQQFSDYHSELNMSSLELGDSALYFCASSLGNRAGSPLHFGNGTRLTVT.

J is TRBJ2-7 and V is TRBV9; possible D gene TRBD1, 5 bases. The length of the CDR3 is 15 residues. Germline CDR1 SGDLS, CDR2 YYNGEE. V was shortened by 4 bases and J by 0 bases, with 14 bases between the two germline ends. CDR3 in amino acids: CASSTQESSSYEQYF. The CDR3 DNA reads TGTGCCAGCAGCACACAGGAGTCAAGCTCCTACGAGCAGTACTTC.